This T cell receptor (beta chain) is drawn from a study of post-analysis software for immune sequencing data (dated by TCRdb to between 2014 and 2016). About the investigation overall: Disease courses on record covered relapsing-remitting, secondary progressive and progressive-relapsing multiple sclerosis, though some patients had no subtype annotation. The patient repertoires were compared against 11 previously published healthy control repertoires obtained from donors aged 6 to 25 years. A subset of samples was prepared in parallel using single-end sample barcoding, then pooled and co-amplified after Illumina adapter ligation. Beyond this particular receptor, the publication reports: Significantly higher frequencies in patients than in controls were found for several TRBV segments, including TRBV5-6, TRBV5-1 and TRBV20-1. When samples were clustered directly using the F measure, samples prepared in the same batch co-clustered strongly, which prompted a batch-effect correction. Significantly lower normalized Chao1 diversity was found in multiple sclerosis patients than in controls, suggesting substantial peripheral T-cell clonal expansion. The multiple sclerosis patient group was slightly younger than the control group.

This clonotype was seen a handful of times. What antigen it recognizes has not been identified. No much larger clone exists at a distance of one base, and base qualities are not known. The germline V gene (reference sequence) specifies DFQATT as CDR1 and SNEGSKA as CDR2. CDR3 length: 15 amino acids, cysteine to phenylalanine. Only CDR3 DNA is held: 45 bases, read in frame from base 1. V is trimmed back by 2 bases and J by 3 bases, and the junction contains 7 bases that no gene match accounts for. To demonstrate the VDJtools post-analysis software, the study profiled TCR beta repertoires from the peripheral blood of under 15 young patients with multiple sclerosis. The patients with multiple sclerosis were children and adolescents between about 6 and 16 years of age. Library creation used PCR. TCRdb lists the instrument as Illumina HiSeq 2500. To reduce PCR and sequencing biases, unique molecular identifiers were incorporated into the TCR beta cDNA libraries. Every 1 to 10 million input T cells yielded about 500,000 cDNA molecules, meaning each molecule approximated one T cell. Patient libraries were prepared and sequenced with the same protocol used for the earlier healthy control dataset. Within a given batch, samples were prepared together, multiplexed and sequenced on the same HiSeq lane. On the authors' methods: Raw barcoded reads were processed with MIGEC, discarding single-read molecular identifier groups before consensus assembly and CDR3 extraction. VDJtools was used for post-analysis of the clonotype tables, with diversity normalized by down-sampling every dataset to the smallest sample size. Repertoire overlap clustering matched CDR3 amino acid but not nucleotide sequences to correct batch-related cross-sample contamination. TCRdb reprocessing: public reads trimmed at Q25 with fastp, clones called with MiXCR, in-frame beta chains kept. Every distinct CDR3 protein forms one entry, paired with its most common genes and DNA. These V and J calls rely on TCRdb rather than the paper's analysis. This sample is represented by about 430,000 distinct CDR3 sequences; approximately 38% of them were singletons. Around 8% of the sample lies in the top ten.

The specimen sequenced was blood. The sequence joins TRBV20-1 to TRBJ2-3; 8 bases in the middle match TRBD1. The sequence derives from a girl aged 2-10 years with multiple sclerosis. In nucleotides, the sequence is TGCAGTGCTAGATTTTCAGGGGGCAGAACAGATACGCAGTATTTT. Translated, this gives CSARFSGGRTDTQYF.